Here is one T cell receptor beta chain with its context. Its target is unknown. It was via CD45RO/CCR7/CD25/CD127/CD95/CD27 that CD4+ naive, central memory, regulatory and stem cell-like memory cells were sorted. This entry comes from a study of beta chain features in type 1 diabetes. Background on the study: Summed over all samples, the examined sorted cells came to 85 million to 140 million.

Of the isolated RNA, all was reverse transcribed, and so the sequenced material was expressed TCRB transcripts. The repertoire was sequenced with immunoSEQ multiplex PCR; TCRdb's copy has only in-frame clones and lacks some. The sample holds under 350,000 clones, around 7.8% seen once. General study results and limits: The question of HLA type influencing TCRB rearrangement was one that remained unresolved here.

This CDR3 comprises 18 residues. The V gene end was trimmed by 3 bases and the J gene end by 6 bases; junction bases not matched to a gene: 16. From germline, CDR1 is LGHNA and CDR2 YSLEER. The V and J genes are TRBV4-3 and TRBJ2-1; 8 bases line up with TRBD1. Sequenced: central memory CD4+ T cells from blood. This clonotype originated in a woman between 18 and 29 years old in good health. CDR3: CASSHRWGPGQDFNEQFF. The CDR3 DNA reads TGCGCCAGCAGCCACCGATGGGGGCCGGGACAGGATTTCAATGAGCAGTTCTTC.